The 9 T cell receptor beta chains reported below all come from one sample, sequenced in a study of shared clonotypes between healthy human individuals (dated by TCRdb to 2020 to 2022). Receptor amplification or capture employed the immunoSEQ multiplex PCR assay. TCRdb retrieved this table from immuneACCESS and kept in-frame rearrangements only. Not all clones are present; in checked studies, unresolved V genes account for under half, and no reason is known for the remainder. The sample includes approximately 1,500,000 clones, with 98% observed a single time. The top ten constitute approximately 0.45% of the sample. Sequenced: naive CD4+ T cells sorted from blood. This specimen's cell subset or site label, interpreted: CD45RA+ positively selected. These receptors all come from a young man in good health.

V usage is TRBV5-6 and J usage is TRBJ2-1; 10 positions agree with TRBD2. The J segment lost 13 bases and the V segment lost 0 bases, leaving 10 bases of the junction unmatched. The CDR3 loop spans 15 amino acids. CDR1 and CDR2 (germline): SGHDT, YYEEEE. The CDR3 protein is CASSLGSGRAVSQFF. The CDR3, as DNA: TGTGCCAGCAGCTTGGGGAGCGGGAGGGCCGTCTCCCAGTTCTTC.

The chain combines TRBV15 with TRBJ1-1; weak D call: TRBD1 (6 bases). In germline, CDR1 is LNHNV, CDR2 YYDKDF (reference sequence). There are 16 residues in the CDR3. V lost 2 bases and J 0 bases, leaving 13 bases between the germline ends. The CDR3 coding sequence is TGTGCCACCAGCAGACCGAGTCAGGGGCTGAACACTGAAGCTTTCTTT. Amino acids: CATSRPSQGLNTEAFF.

V gene TRBV5-1 combines with J gene TRBJ2-1; D unclear. Trimming removed 0 bases at V and 15 bases at J, with 13 bases between. The CDR3 is made up of 12 amino acids. Looked up from germline, CDR1 is SGHRS and CDR2 is YFSETQ. The CDR3 DNA follows: TGCGCCAGCAGCTTGGAAGACCGTATTTCGTTCTTC. This encodes CASSLEDRISFF.

The V call is TRBV7-3, the J call TRBJ2-3; tentatively, D is TRBD2 (6 bases). The CDR3 extends over 14 amino acids. The germline gives CDR1 SGHTA, CDR2 FQGTGA. The V and J ends lost 4 bases and 2 bases respectively, with 10 bases between them. CDR3 nucleotide sequence: TGTGCCAGCAGCTGGGACTTTTCCACAGATACGCAGTATTTT. Residues: CASSWDFSTDTQYF.

The chain joins TRBV11-3 to TRBJ2-5, with 12 bases lining up with TRBD1. V gave up 4 bases and J gave up 1 base; unmatched junction bases: 1. Looked up from germline, CDR1 is SGHNT and CDR2 is YENEEA. The CDR3 is 15 amino acids. This CDR3 is CASSSGQGAQETQYF. In DNA form, the CDR3 reads TGTGCCAGCAGCTCGGGACAGGGGGCCCAAGAGACCCAGTACTTC.

The chain is built from TRBV10-3 and TRBJ2-1, with a weak D call TRBD2 (5 bases). From germline, CDR1 is ENHRY and CDR2 SYGVKD. The CDR3 extends over 16 amino acids. V shed 3 bases and J shed 4 bases, with 16 bases lying between them. The CDR3 is CAISESGRGFYNEQFF. CDR3 DNA sequence: TGTGCCATCAGTGAAAGTGGGAGAGGGTTTTACAATGAGCAGTTCTTC.

This clone occurred once. This chain connects TRBV27 to TRBJ1-2; no reliable D call. The V gene lost 6 bases and the J gene lost 7 bases, with 15 bases spanning the gap. The CDR3 loop spans 13 amino acids. In germline, CDR1 is MNHEY, CDR2 SMNVEV (reference sequence). CDR3 in amino acids: CASSSQSSGGYTF. CDR3 in DNA: TGTGCCAGCAGCTCTCAATCCAGCGGTGGCTACACCTTC.

As for this clone: Other DNA sequences in the same sample also yield this CDR3. The gene calls are TRBV6-1 and TRBJ2-1; D is unclear. V was shortened by 6 bases and J by 3 bases, with 6 bases between the two germline ends. The CDR3 covers 12 residues. Per germline, CDR1 MNHNS and CDR2 SASEGT. The CDR3, as DNA: TGTGCCAGCAGAGACGGCTACAATGAGCAGTTCTTC. Protein sequence: CASRDGYNEQFF.

V usage is TRBV10-3 and J usage is TRBJ2-2, with TRBD1 matching 7 bases. There are 16 residues in the CDR3. V lost 10 bases to trimming and J lost 5 bases; unmatched junction nucleotides: 16. CDR1 is ENHRY, CDR2 SYGVKD, per germline. The CDR3 sequence: CASRSAGGVRTGELFF. The CDR3 DNA follows: TGTGCCAGCCGGTCGGCAGGGGGAGTGAGAACCGGGGAGCTGTTTTTT.